This passage covers 27 T cell receptor beta chains from one sample sequenced in a study of blood T cells in healthy people across ages. The use of a sample-barcoded 5' primer and a J-beta primer mix characterized a second PCR of about 7 to 12 cycles. One entry per CDR3 protein, called by TCRdb with MiXCR from the 5' RACE reads. The data contain over 750,000 distinct CDR3 sequences, roughly 25% of them singletons. The same sample was also used in a study of T cells of mothers and their children.

Material: blood. All receptors come from a boy between 10 and 17 years old in good health.

The rearrangement links TRBV7-4 to TRBJ2-1, with D perhaps TRBD2 (6 bases). This CDR3 is 16 amino acids long. The V gene lost 4 bases and the J gene lost 4 bases, with 17 bases spanning the gap. Germline V lookup: CDR1 SGHVT, CDR2 SQSDAQ. CDR3 in amino acids: CASSWTTEPTYNEQFF. DNA of the CDR3: TGTGCCAGCAGCTGGACTACCGAACCTACTTACAATGAGCAGTTCTTC.

The chain links TRBV29-1 to TRBJ2-3; D is perhaps TRBD1 or TRBD2 (5 bases each). The CDR3 is 13 residues long. Trimming removed 1 base from V and 1 base from J, with 6 bases in between. CDR1 SQVTM and CDR2 ANQGSEA come from the germline V gene. CDR3 region: CSVEVGGTDTQYF. The CDR3 DNA reads as TGCAGCGTTGAAGTGGGGGGCACAGATACGCAGTATTTT.

There are a few counts of this clonotype. The chain employs TRBV5-1 and TRBJ2-5; tentatively, D is TRBD1 (7 bases). Germline V lookup: CDR1 SGHRS, CDR2 YFSETQ. CDR3 length equals 19 residues. Trimming left V 4 bases short and J 5 bases short, with 30 bases between. The CDR3 DNA sequence: TGCGCCAGCAGCGATACGACCGACAGGGAATCCACAAGCGGGGAGACCCAGTACTTC. Amino acids: CASSDTTDRESTSGETQYF.

This clonotype came up a few times. The V and J genes are TRBV7-2 and TRBJ2-3, with no clear D. The CDR3 has 13 amino acids. The germline V gene encodes CDR1 SGHTA and CDR2 FQGNSA. Trimming stripped 4 bases from V and 6 bases from J, with 11 bases between. This CDR3 is CASSYYSEDTQYF. The DNA for the CDR3 is TGTGCCAGCAGCTACTACTCGGAGGATACGCAGTATTTT.

This clonotype was seen a handful of times. The chain uses TRBV27 and TRBJ1-1; maybe TRBD1 (5 bases). Germline V gene data show CDR1 as MNHEY and CDR2 as SMNVEV (reference sequence). Trimming removed 5 bases from V and 3 bases from J, with 13 bases in between. This CDR3 is built from 14 residues. The CDR3, as DNA: TGTGCCAGCAGTATGGGGGGGGGTCACACTGAAGCTTTCTTT. Encoded protein: CASSMGGGHTEAFF.

With regard to this clonotype: A junction boundary mismatches the germline segment, possibly from a read error. In nucleotides, the CDR3 is TGTGCCAGCAGCTTAGACTTGAACACTGAACCTTTCTTT. This translates into CASSLDLNTEPFF. This sequence joins TRBV7-2 and TRBJ1-1; no definite D call. CDR1 is SGHTA and CDR2 is FQGNSA in the germline V gene. CDR3 length: 13 residues.

The chain carries TRBV29-1 and TRBJ2-5, with a possible D match to TRBD2 (5 bases). The better agreement between TRBJ2-7 and the DNA end casts doubt on the J call. This CDR3 has 12 residues. Germline values: CDR1 SQVTM, CDR2 ANQGSEA. This CDR3 is CSVWTDAYEQYF. CDR3 DNA sequence: TGCAGCGTTTGGACTGACGCCTACGAGCAGTACTTC.

V and J are TRBV12-3 or TRBV12-4 and TRBJ2-5; D unclear. The J call is in doubt because the DNA end fits TRBJ2-7 better. CDR3 length equals 15 residues. The CDR3 is CASRHDGAGHYEQYF. In DNA form, the CDR3 reads TGTGCCAGCAGACATGACGGTGCCGGTCATTACGAGCAGTACTTC.

In its sample, this clonotype was seen a few times. The rearrangement uses TRBV12-3 or TRBV12-4 and TRBJ1-4; D possibly corresponds to TRBD1 (6 bases). V dropped 6 bases and J dropped 5 bases, with 19 bases sitting between them. This CDR3 is 16 amino acids long. The chain's CDR3 is CASRGSTGQRNEKLFF. The CDR3 DNA sequence: TGTGCCAGCAGAGGATCGACAGGACAGAGGAATGAAAAACTGTTTTTT.

The genes are TRBV4-3 and TRBJ2-1, with D perhaps TRBD1 (6 bases). The CDR3 has 15 residues. The V gene's germline CDR1 is LGHNA and CDR2 YSLEER. V gave up 0 bases and J gave up 4 bases, with 10 bases separating them. The DNA of the CDR3 is TGCGCCAGCAGCCAAGAAGAGGACAGATACAATGAGCAGTTCTTC. Protein product: CASSQEEDRYNEQFF.

This clonotype was seen only a few times. This rearrangement joins TRBV7-9 to TRBJ2-1; possible D gene TRBD2, 6 bases. Germline lookup yields CDR1 SEHNR and CDR2 FQNEAQ (reference sequence). This CDR3 contains 14 residues. Trimming stripped 8 bases from V and 9 bases from J, with 20 bases between. The CDR3 DNA reads TGTGCCAGCTCAGGACTAACTCTACGGGGTGAGCAGTTCTTC. This codes for CASSGLTLRGEQFF. Full variable domain (rest looked up from reference TRBV7-9 and TRBJ2-1): DTGVSQNPRHKITKRGQNVTFRCDPISEHNRLYWYRQTLGQGPEFLTYFQNEAQLEKSRLLSDRFSAERPKGSFSTLEIQRTEQGDSAMYLCASSGLTLRGEQFFGPGTRLTVL.

This chain joins TRBV6-1 and TRBJ2-5, with D possibly being TRBD1 (6 bases). The J call may be incorrect, as the DNA end agrees better with TRBJ2-7. Germline V CDR1 and CDR2: MNHNS, SASEGT. This CDR3 contains 14 residues. The CDR3 reads CASLTWGQFYEQYF. In DNA form, the CDR3 reads TGTGCCAGCCTGACGTGGGGGCAGTTTTACGAGCAGTACTTC.

The J gene is TRBJ2-5, the V gene TRBV20-1; the D is unclear. Germline V gene lookup returns CDR1 DFQATT and CDR2 SNEGSKA (reference sequence). The germline V and J ends were trimmed by 0 bases and 4 bases, with 12 bases remaining between them. The CDR3 covers 14 residues. CDR3 sequence: CSARDQRLGETQYF. For the CDR3, the DNA is TGCAGTGCTAGAGATCAGAGGCTAGGAGAGACCCAGTACTTC.

On this clonotype itself: This CDR3 fails to terminate in the conserved phenylalanine or tryptophan, so it likely reflects a read error. J is TRBJ2-5 and V is TRBV10-3; D gene uncertain. Germline CDR1 reads ENHRY; CDR2 reads SYGVKD. This CDR3 contains 14 residues. The V end was cut by 4 bases, the J end by 5 bases, with 14 bases between. The CDR3 sequence: CAISASGHQETQYL. The CDR3 bases are TGTGCCATCAGTGCCTCGGGCCATCAGGAGACCCAGTACCTC.

This clonotype was found a few times. This chain joins TRBV20-1 and TRBJ1-1; possibly TRBD1 for D (5 bases). V gave up 6 bases and J gave up 10 bases, with 18 bases separating them. CDR3 length: 12 amino acids. CDR1 is DFQATT, CDR2 SNEGSKA, per germline (reference sequence). CDR3 amino acids: CSAPTGGMGAFF. CDR3 nucleotides: TGCAGTGCCCCTACGGGGGGAATGGGAGCTTTCTTT.

This chain joins TRBV6-6 and TRBJ2-1, with 14 bases aligning to TRBD2. Germline V gives CDR1 MNHNY, CDR2 SVGAGI (reference sequence). This CDR3 has 17 amino acids. V lost 5 bases to trimming and J lost 7 bases; unmatched junction nucleotides: 10. CDR3 sequence reads: CASSPSGLAGDENEQFF. CDR3 sequence (DNA): TGTGCCAGCAGTCCATCGGGACTAGCGGGAGACGAGAATGAGCAGTTCTTC.

V is TRBV11-2 and J is TRBJ2-1; D might be TRBD2 (5 bases). This CDR3 is built from 15 residues. V lost 0 bases and J lost 6, with 12 bases in between. CDR1 is SGHAT, CDR2 FQNNGV, per germline. Here the CDR3 DNA reads TGTGCCAGCAGCTTAGAAGCGGATACGATCAATGAGCAGTTCTTC. This gives the protein CASSLEADTINEQFF.

This clonotype has ten or more counts. The chain carries TRBV12-3 or TRBV12-4 and TRBJ2-7; 7 bases align to TRBD1. The trim removed 6 bases at V and 1 base at J, leaving 6 bases unmatched. The CDR3 covers 14 residues. The CDR3 sequence: CASRSDRNSYEQYF. In DNA form, the CDR3 reads TGTGCCAGCAGATCGGACAGGAATTCCTACGAGCAGTACTTC.

The chain employs TRBV18 and TRBJ2-5, with D perhaps matching TRBD2 (5 bases). Germline V lookup: CDR1 KGHSH, CDR2 LQKENI. Deletions cut 0 bases from V and 1 base from J, with 9 bases between. CDR3 size: 15 residues. The CDR3 coding sequence is TGTGCCAGCTCACCACCGGGAGACGTCCAAGAGACCCAGTACTTC. The encoded protein is CASSPPGDVQETQYF.

This clonotype was picked up a small number of times. The rearrangement uses TRBV29-1 and TRBJ2-7; 7 nucleotides match TRBD1. Germline trimming cut 1 base from V and 0 bases from J; bases unmatched to any gene: 0. The CDR3 runs to 13 residues. The germline gives CDR1 SQVTM, CDR2 ANQGSEA. The CDR3 here is CSVEGDSSYEQYF. CDR3 nucleotides: TGCAGCGTTGAAGGGGACAGCTCCTACGAGCAGTACTTC.

This clonotype was seen a few times. This chain uses TRBV6-6 with TRBJ2-7; D possibly matches TRBD1 or TRBD2 (6 bases each). The CDR3 is 14 residues long. The germline CDR1 and CDR2 sequences are MNHNY and SVGAGI (reference sequence). V was shortened by 7 bases and J by 0 bases, with 13 bases between the two germline ends. CDR3 DNA sequence: TGTGCCAGCACCAGGGGAGGCCGCTCCTACGAGCAGTACTTC. This encodes CASTRGGRSYEQYF.

The DNA for the CDR3 is TGTGCCAGCAGCCCCGGCCCCGGGACTTATATCTACGACTACACCTTC. The encoded protein is CASSPGPGTYIYDYTF. The V call is TRBV7-3, the J call TRBJ1-2, with a tentative D call TRBD1 (5 bases). V shed 5 bases and J shed 10 bases, with 26 bases lying between them. Germline CDR1 SGHTA, CDR2 FQGTGA. This CDR3 has 16 amino acids. Together with reference TRBV7-3 and TRBJ1-2, the CDR3 gives the full variable domain: GAGVSQTPSNKVTEKGKYVELRCDPISGHTALYWYRQSLGQGPEFLIYFQGTGAADDSGLPNDRFFAVRPEGSVSTLKIQRTERGDSAVYLCASSPGPGTYIYDYTFGSGTRLTVV.

The chain joins TRBV7-2 to TRBJ2-1; 9 positions agree with TRBD2. The junction had 9 bases not matched to a gene; V was cut back by 1 base and J by 8 bases. The CDR3 is 16 amino acids. Germline assignment: CDR1 SGHTA and CDR2 FQGNSA. CDR3 sequence (DNA): TGTGCCAGCAGCTTAGGTTCGGCGGGGGGGCAGGATGAGCAGTTCTTC. Protein sequence: CASSLGSAGGQDEQFF.

The rearrangement links TRBV28 to TRBJ2-6, with 7 bases aligning to TRBD1. Per the germline V gene, CDR1 is MDHEN and CDR2 is SYDVKM. The CDR3 covers 18 residues. V lost 2 bases, J lost 0 bases, and 7 bases stayed unmatched. The CDR3 sequence is CASSLTSGGGSGANVLTF. The CDR3 region has the DNA TGTGCCAGCAGTTTAACCTCAGGGGGTGGCTCTGGGGCCAACGTCCTGACTTTC.

The chain has TRBV6-2 or TRBV6-3 and TRBJ2-7; D perhaps matches TRBD2 (5 bases). V was clipped by 10 bases and J by 4 bases, with 14 bases between them. Looked up from germline, CDR1 is MNHEY and CDR2 is SVGEGT. The CDR3 has 12 amino acids. CDR3 in DNA: TGTGCCACCGCGTTCGGGAATTACGAGCAGTACTTC. This encodes CATAFGNYEQYF.

This rearrangement joins TRBV20-1 to TRBJ2-7; maybe TRBD2 (5 bases). The germline CDR1 and CDR2 sequences are DFQATT and SNEGSKA (reference sequence). The CDR3 length is 13 residues. Trimming shortened V by 3 bases and J by 0 bases, and 9 bases separated the two germline ends. The CDR3 loop is CSASEGYSYEQYF. The CDR3 DNA reads TGCAGTGCTAGCGAGGGTTACTCCTACGAGCAGTACTTC.

The genes are TRBV9 and TRBJ1-2; the match to TRBD1 covers 7 bases. The CDR3 sequence is 14 residues long. The ends lost 0 bases at V and 7 bases at J; junction bases unmatched: 6. Germline CDR1 SGDLS, CDR2 YYNGEE. The CDR3, as DNA: TGTGCCAGCAGCGTAGTGTCAGGGGACAGTGGCTACACCTTC. The encoded protein is CASSVVSGDSGYTF.